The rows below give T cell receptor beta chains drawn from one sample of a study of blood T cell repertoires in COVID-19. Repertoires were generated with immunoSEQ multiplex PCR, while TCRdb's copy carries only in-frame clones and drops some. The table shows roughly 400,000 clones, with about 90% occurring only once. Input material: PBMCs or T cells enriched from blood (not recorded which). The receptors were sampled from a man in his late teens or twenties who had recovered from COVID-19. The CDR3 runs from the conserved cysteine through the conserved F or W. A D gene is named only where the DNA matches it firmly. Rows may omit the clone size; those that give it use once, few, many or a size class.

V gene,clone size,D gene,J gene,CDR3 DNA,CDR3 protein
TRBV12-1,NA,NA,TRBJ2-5,TGTGCCAGCAGCTCTTTGGCCCCTCGAGAGACCCAGTACTTC,CASSSLAPRETQYF
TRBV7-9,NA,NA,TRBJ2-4,TGTGCCAGCAGCACGGGTTACAACATTCAGTACTTC,CASSTGYNIQYF
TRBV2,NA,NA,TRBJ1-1,TGTGCCAGCAGGGCCGCTACACAGGGCACTGAAGCTTTCTTT,CASRAATQGTEAFF
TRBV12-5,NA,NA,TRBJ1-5,TGTGCTAGTGGCATTATAACAACAGGGTTCGGCAGCAATCAGCCCCAGCATTTT,CASGIITTGFGSNQPQHF
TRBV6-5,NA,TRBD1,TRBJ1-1,TGTGCCAGCACCGCCGCAGGGGGCACTGAAGCTTTCTTT,CASTAAGGTEAFF
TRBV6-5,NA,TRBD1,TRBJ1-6,TGTGCCATCCGGGACAGGGGAAATTCACCCCTCCACTTT,CAIRDRGNSPLHF
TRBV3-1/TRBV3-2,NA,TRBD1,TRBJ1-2,TGTGCCAGCAGCCCAGTGACAGGGAGTGGCTATGGCTACACCTTC,CASSPVTGSGYGYTF
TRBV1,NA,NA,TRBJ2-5,TGCACCAGCAGCCAAGATGAGGAGGGAGGGCCGCGGGAGACCCAGTACTTC,CTSSQDEEGGPRETQYF
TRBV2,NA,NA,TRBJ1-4,TGTGCCAGCAGTGAGCGGCGTGGAGGTGAAAAACTGTTTTTT,CASSERRGGEKLFF
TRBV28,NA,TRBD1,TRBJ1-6,TGTGCCAGCAGTTCCCGACAGGGGGCCCCCTATAATTCACCCCTCCACTTT,CASSSRQGAPYNSPLHF
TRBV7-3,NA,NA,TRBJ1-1,TGTGCCAGCAGCTCCGGGATTGGGACTGAAGCTTTCTTT,CASSSGIGTEAFF
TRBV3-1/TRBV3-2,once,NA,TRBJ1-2,TGTGCCAGCAGCCAAACACCCAGGGGAGGCTACACCTTC,CASSQTPRGGYTF
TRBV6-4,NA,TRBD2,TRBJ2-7,TGTGCCAGCAGTGAAATCCCTCCCCGGGACCCATGGGGGGGCGAGCAGTACTTC,CASSEIPPRDPWGGEQYF
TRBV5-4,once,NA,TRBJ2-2,TGTGCCAGCAGCTTGGCCGCATCGTCCGGGGGCACCGGGGAGCTGTTTTTT,CASSLAASSGGTGELFF
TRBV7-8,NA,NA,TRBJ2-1,TGTGCCAGCAGCGGGGACTTCTACAATGAGCAGTTCTTC,CASSGDFYNEQFF
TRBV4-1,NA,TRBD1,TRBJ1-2,TGCGCCAGCAGCCACCCGGGACAGGTCTATGGCTACACCTTC,CASSHPGQVYGYTF
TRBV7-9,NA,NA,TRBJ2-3,TGTGCCAGCAGCTTATCGGGTGGAGATACGCAGTATTTT,CASSLSGGDTQYF
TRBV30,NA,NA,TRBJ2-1,TGTGCCTGGAGTGTCACCGGGACTGTGGGCGATGAGCAGTTCTTC,CAWSVTGTVGDEQFF
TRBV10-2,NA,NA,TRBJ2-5,TGCGCCAGCATCGAGGGCAGAAGTGGAGAGACCCAGTACTTC,CASIEGRSGETQYF
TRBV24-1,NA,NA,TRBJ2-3,TGTGCCACCAGTGACGGGATGGGAGATACGCAGTATTTT,CATSDGMGDTQYF
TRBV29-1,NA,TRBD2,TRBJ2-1,TGCAGCGTCCGTGGACTAGCGGGAGGGCAACTTCAGTTCTTC,CSVRGLAGGQLQFF
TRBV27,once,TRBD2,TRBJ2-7,TGTGCCAGCAGGAGACTAGCGGGAGGGCCCGAGCAGTACTTC,CASRRLAGGPEQYF
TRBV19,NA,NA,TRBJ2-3,TGTGCCAGTAGTATAGGTCGGAGTACAGATACGCAGTATTTT,CASSIGRSTDTQYF
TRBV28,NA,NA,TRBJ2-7,TGTGCCAGCAACAGTAACACCTACGAGCAGTACTTC,CASNSNTYEQYF
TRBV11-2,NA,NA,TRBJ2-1,TGTGCCAGCAGCTTAGATACCTTAGCGAATGAGAACAATGAGCAGTTCTTC,CASSLDTLANENNEQFF
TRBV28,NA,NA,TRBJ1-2,TGTGCCAGCGGGCGGCGAGGGATCAACTATGGCTACACCTTC,CASGRRGINYGYTF
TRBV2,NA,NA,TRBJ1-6,TGTGCCAGCCGTAGTGACAGGAGCTCCTATAATTCACCCCTCCACTTT,CASRSDRSSYNSPLHF
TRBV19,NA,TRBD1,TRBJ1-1,TGTGCCAGTCGAGGGACAGGGGTGACTGAAGCTTTCTTT,CASRGTGVTEAFF
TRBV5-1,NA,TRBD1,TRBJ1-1,TGCGCCAGCAGCCCCGGGACAGGGATCGGGCGAGCTTTCTTT,CASSPGTGIGRAFF
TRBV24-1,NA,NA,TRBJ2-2,TGTGCCACCAGTGATTTGCAGGTCTCTAACACCGGGGAGCTGTTTTTT,CATSDLQVSNTGELFF
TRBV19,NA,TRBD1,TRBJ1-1,TGTGCCAGTAGAACACAGGGGAGCACTGAAGCTTTCTTT,CASRTQGSTEAFF
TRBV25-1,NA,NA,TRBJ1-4,TGTGCCAGCAGTAACTTAGGGGAGGGTGAAAAACTGTTTTTT,CASSNLGEGEKLFF
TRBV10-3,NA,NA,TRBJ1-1,TGTGCCATCAGTCCGACGGCAGCGGAGGAAGCTTTCTTT,CAISPTAAEEAFF
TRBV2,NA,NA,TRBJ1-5,TGTGCCAGCGGGCGTGGACAGCCCCAGCATTTT,CASGRGQPQHF